The T cell receptor beta chain under discussion was sequenced for a study of tumor-infiltrating lymphocytes in primary liver carcinoma. Total RNA amounting to around 530 ng was the source from which TCR beta cDNA was made with a constant-region primer. Generation of the TCR beta libraries relied on three nested multiplex PCR rounds using slightly modified ARM-PCR. Forward primers for TRBV1-TRBV30 and a C-beta reverse primer served the first two PCR rounds, at about 10 cycles each. TCRdb redid the calling of the multiplex PCR reads with MiXCR, one entry per CDR3 protein. The profile covers around 99,000 distinct CDR3 sequences, with 55% to 75% appearing a single time and approximately 30% taken by the ten largest. To note about this clonotype: This CDR3 fails to terminate in the conserved phenylalanine or tryptophan, so it likely reflects a read error.

The CDR3 runs 13 residues. V shed 2 bases and J 5 bases; nucleotides not matched to a gene: 3. Germline V gene sequence: CDR1 GTSNPN, CDR2 SVGIG (reference sequence). Unsorted bulk tissue of roughly 19-30 mg yielded co-extracted RNA and DNA. Patients showed chronic HBV infection and an absence of prior treatment. The chain couples TRBV30 to TRBJ2-3; TRBD2 matches 8 bases. The receptor was isolated from a man between 40 and 49 years old with primary liver carcinoma and hepatitis B virus infection. The sequenced material came from tumor-adjacent normal liver tissue. The CDR3 region is CAWSTGLEDTQYL. In nucleotides, the CDR3 is TGTGCCTGGAGTACGGGACTAGAAGATACGCAGTATCTT.